This is a list of T cell receptor beta chains from one sample in a study of CD8+ T cells in alopecia areata. TCRdb keeps only in-frame clones here, not all; method: immunoSEQ multiplex PCR. The table records about 150,000 clones, over 45% of them present only once. Input material: CD4+ T cells sorted from blood. The receptor set was obtained from a human donor with alopecia areata. Both conserved end residues are part of each CDR3. Size values are once, few and many counts, or a class for expanded clones, and some rows have none.

clone size: -; V gene: TRBV4-1; CDR3 protein: CASSQRGGTYEQYF
clone size: -; V gene: TRBV5-1; CDR3 protein: CASSPRSGANVLTF
clone size: -; V gene: TRBV5-1; CDR3 protein: CASSWLNTGPSTDTQYF
clone size: -; V gene: TRBV6-5; CDR3 protein: CASSLYGTSGSYEQYF
clone size: few; V gene: TRBV5-4; CDR3 protein: CASSLEPTNYEQYF
clone size: -; V gene: TRBV30; CDR3 protein: CAWSVGYNEQFF
clone size: once; V gene: TRBV4-1; CDR3 protein: CASSQDLARRDGYTF
clone size: few; V gene: TRBV29-1; CDR3 protein: CSVMKGGSGEQFF
clone size: few; V gene: TRBV29-1; CDR3 protein: CSVKGGEDEQYF
clone size: many; V gene: TRBV5-1; CDR3 protein: CASSRGLAGDGDTQYF
clone size: few; V gene: TRBV2; CDR3 protein: CASTLVGSNQPQHF
clone size: few; V gene: TRBV7-9; CDR3 protein: CASNPSGIYEQYF